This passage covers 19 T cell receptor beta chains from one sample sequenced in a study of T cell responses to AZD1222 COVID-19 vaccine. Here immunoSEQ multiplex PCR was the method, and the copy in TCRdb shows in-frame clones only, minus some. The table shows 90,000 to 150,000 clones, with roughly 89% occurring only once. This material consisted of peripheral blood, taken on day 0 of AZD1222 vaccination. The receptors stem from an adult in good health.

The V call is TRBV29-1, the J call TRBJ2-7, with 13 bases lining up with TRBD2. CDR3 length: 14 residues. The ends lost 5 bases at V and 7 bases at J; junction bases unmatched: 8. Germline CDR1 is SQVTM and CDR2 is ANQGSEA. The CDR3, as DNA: TGCAGCGTTACTAGCGGGAGGGCCGCGGGGGAGCAGTACTTC. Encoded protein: CSVTSGRAAGEQYF.

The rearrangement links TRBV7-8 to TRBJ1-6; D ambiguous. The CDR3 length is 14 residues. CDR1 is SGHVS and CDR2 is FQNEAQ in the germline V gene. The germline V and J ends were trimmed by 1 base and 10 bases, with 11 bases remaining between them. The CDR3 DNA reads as TGTGCCAGCAGCTTAGGACGACTTACCTCACCCCTCCACTTT. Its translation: CASSLGRLTSPLHF.

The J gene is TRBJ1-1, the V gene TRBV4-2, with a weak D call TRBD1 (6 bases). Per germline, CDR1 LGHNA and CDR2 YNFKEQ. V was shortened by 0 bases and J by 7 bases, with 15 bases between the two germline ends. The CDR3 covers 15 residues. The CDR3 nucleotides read TGTGCCAGCAGCCAAGATCCAGGGGCAGGAGGTGAAGCTTTCTTT. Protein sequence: CASSQDPGAGGEAFF.

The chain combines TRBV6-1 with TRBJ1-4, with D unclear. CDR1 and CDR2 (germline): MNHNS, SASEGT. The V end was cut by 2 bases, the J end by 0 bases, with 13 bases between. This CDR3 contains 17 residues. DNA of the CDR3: TGTGCCAGCAGTGAATTTGGGCAGACTGCAACTAATGAAAAACTGTTTTTT. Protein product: CASSEFGQTATNEKLFF.

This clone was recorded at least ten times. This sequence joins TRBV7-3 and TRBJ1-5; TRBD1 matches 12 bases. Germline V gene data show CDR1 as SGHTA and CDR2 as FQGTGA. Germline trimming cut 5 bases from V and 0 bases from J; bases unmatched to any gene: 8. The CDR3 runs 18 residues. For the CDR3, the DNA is TGTGCCAGCAGCACCCGGGACAGGGGGCCAAATAGCAATCAGCCCCAGCATTTT. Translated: CASSTRDRGPNSNQPQHF.

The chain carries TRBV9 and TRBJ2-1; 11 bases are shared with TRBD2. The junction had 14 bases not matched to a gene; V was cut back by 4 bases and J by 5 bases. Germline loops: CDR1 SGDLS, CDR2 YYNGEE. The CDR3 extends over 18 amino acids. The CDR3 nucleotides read TGTGCCAGCAGCCCAACTTCGAGGCTAGCGGGAGGAAACAATGAGCAGTTCTTC. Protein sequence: CASSPTSRLAGGNNEQFF. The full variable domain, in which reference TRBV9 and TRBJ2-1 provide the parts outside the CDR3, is DSGVTQTPKHLITATGQRVTLRCSPRSGDLSVYWYQQSLDQGLQFLIQYYNGEERAKGNILERFSAQQFPDLHSELNLSSLELGDSALYFCASSPTSRLAGGNNEQFFGPGTRLTVL.

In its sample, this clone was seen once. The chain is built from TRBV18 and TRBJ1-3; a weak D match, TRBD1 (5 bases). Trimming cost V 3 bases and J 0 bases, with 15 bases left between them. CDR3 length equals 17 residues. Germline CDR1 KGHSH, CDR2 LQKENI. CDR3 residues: CASSPLGGPFSGNTIYF. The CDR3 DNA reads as TGTGCCAGCTCACCTCTTGGGGGTCCCTTCTCTGGAAACACCATATATTTT.

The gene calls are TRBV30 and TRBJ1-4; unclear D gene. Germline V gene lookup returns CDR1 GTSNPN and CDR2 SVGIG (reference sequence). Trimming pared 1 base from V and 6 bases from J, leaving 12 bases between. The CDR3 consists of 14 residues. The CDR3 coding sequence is TGTGCCTGGAGTGCCCTGAGGTTCCATGAAAAACTGTTTTTT. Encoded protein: CAWSALRFHEKLFF.

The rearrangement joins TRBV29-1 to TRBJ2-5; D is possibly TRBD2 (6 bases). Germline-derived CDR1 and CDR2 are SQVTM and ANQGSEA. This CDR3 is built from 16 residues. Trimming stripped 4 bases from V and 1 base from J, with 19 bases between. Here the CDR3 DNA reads TGCAGCGTTGGGGGGAGGATAAGAGGGACCCAAGAGACCCAGTACTTC. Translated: CSVGGRIRGTQETQYF.

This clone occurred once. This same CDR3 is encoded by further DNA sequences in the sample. In DNA form, the CDR3 reads TGCGCCAGCAGCTTGGGGCGGAGAACCCAAGGGAATGAGCAGTTCTTC. Translating gives CASSLGRRTQGNEQFF. The V and J genes are TRBV5-1 and TRBJ2-1, with unresolved D. Trimming took 0 bases from V and 7 from J, leaving 17 bases between them. The germline CDR1 and CDR2 sequences are SGHRS and YFSETQ. The CDR3 consists of 16 residues.

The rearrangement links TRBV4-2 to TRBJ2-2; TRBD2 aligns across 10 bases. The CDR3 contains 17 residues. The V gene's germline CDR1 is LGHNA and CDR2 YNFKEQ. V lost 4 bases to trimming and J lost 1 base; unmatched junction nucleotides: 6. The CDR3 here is CASSLRAGGLNTGELFF. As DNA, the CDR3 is TGTGCCAGCAGCCTTCGAGCGGGAGGGCTGAACACCGGGGAGCTGTTTTTT.

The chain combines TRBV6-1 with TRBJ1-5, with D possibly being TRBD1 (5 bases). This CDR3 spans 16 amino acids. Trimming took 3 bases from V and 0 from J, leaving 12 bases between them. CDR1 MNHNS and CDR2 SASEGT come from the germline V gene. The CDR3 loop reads CASSEAAGNSNQPQHF. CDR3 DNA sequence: TGTGCCAGCAGTGAGGCGGCAGGGAATAGCAATCAGCCCCAGCATTTT.

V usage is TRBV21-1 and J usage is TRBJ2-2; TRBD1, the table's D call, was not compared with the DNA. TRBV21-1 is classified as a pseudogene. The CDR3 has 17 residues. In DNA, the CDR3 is TGTGCCAGCAGCTCCACCCCTAAGGGACAGTACACCGGGGAGCTGTTTTTT. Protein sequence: CASSSTPKGQYTGELFF.

This chain's CDR3 is CASSLGRVTFF. The CDR3 DNA reads as TGCGCCAGCAGCTTGGGTAGGGTTACGTTCTTC. The chain links TRBV5-1 to TRBJ2-1; D is uncertain. CDR1 is SGHRS and CDR2 is YFSETQ in the germline V gene. Trimming left V 0 bases short and J 15 bases short, with 10 bases between. This CDR3 is built from 11 residues.

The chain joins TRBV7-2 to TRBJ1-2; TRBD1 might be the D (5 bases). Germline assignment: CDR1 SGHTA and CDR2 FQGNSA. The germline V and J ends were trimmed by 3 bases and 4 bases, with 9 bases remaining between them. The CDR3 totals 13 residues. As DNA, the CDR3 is TGTGCCAGCAGCTTCGGGGGAGGCTATGGCTACACCTTC. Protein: CASSFGGGYGYTF.

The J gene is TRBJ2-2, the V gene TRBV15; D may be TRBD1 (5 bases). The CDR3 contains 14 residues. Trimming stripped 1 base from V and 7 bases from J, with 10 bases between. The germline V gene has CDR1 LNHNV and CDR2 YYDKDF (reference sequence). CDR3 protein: CATSRVQGNGELFF. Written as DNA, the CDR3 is TGTGCCACCAGCAGAGTTCAGGGTAACGGGGAGCTGTTTTTT.

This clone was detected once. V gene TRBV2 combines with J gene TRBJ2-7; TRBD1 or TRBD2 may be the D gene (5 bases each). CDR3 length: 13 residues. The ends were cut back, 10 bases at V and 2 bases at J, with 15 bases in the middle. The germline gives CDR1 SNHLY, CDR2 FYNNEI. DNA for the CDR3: TGTGCCACCCGGGACCGACGAACCTACGAGCAGTACTTC. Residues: CATRDRRTYEQYF.

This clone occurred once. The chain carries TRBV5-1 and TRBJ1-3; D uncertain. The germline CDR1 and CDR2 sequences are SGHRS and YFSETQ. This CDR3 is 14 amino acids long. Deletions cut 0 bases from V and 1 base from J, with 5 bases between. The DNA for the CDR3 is TGCGCCAGCAGCTTGGGTGTGTCTGGAAACACCATATATTTT. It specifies CASSLGVSGNTIYF.

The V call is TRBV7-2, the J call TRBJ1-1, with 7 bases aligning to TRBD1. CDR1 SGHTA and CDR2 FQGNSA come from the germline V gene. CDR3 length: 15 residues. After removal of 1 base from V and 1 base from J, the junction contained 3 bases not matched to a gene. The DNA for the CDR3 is TGTGCCAGCAGCTTAGAGGACAGGCCGAACACTGAAGCTTTCTTT. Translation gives CASSLEDRPNTEAFF.